The 3 T cell receptor beta chains presented below share a single source sample, sequenced in a study of T cell responses to AZD1222 COVID-19 vaccine. Clones were sequenced by immunoSEQ multiplex PCR, and TCRdb holds only the in-frame ones, with some missing. The data contain 120,000 or so clones, over 75% of them singletons. The sample here was peripheral blood, taken on day 0 of AZD1222 vaccination. The receptors come from an adult in good health.

This chain joins TRBV18 and TRBJ1-2; 10 bases are shared with TRBD1. J lost 8 bases, V lost 8 bases, and 8 bases had no gene match. Looked up from germline, CDR1 is KGHSH and CDR2 is LQKENI. This CDR3 has 13 amino acids. CDR3 sequence: CASGAGTGEGYTF. The DNA of the CDR3 is TGTGCCAGCGGCGCCGGGACAGGGGAAGGCTACACCTTC.

A few counts support this clone. The chain couples TRBV9 to TRBJ2-1, with 8 bases aligning to TRBD1. In germline, CDR1 is SGDLS, CDR2 YYNGEE. This CDR3 contains 17 residues. Germline trimming cut 4 bases from V and 4 bases from J; bases unmatched to any gene: 13. Here the CDR3 DNA reads TGTGCCAGCAGCAGCGACAGGGGACAAACAGGATACAATGAGCAGTTCTTC. Protein: CASSSDRGQTGYNEQFF.

The rearrangement links TRBV25-1 to TRBJ2-3, with D hard to call. The CDR3 totals 15 residues. The V gene lost 2 bases and the J gene lost 2 bases, with 11 bases spanning the gap. The germline V gene encodes CDR1 MGHDK and CDR2 SYGVNS. In DNA, the CDR3 is TGTGCCAGCAGTGAAGTAATAGGGTCCACAGATACGCAGTATTTT. It encodes CASSEVIGSTDTQYF. Full variable domain (remainder filled in from reference TRBV25-1 and TRBJ2-3): EADIYQTPRYLVIGTGKKITLECSQTMGHDKMYWYQQDPGMELHLIHYSYGVNSTEKGDLSSESTVSRIRTEHFPLTLESARPSHTSQYLCASSEVIGSTDTQYFGPGTRLTVL.